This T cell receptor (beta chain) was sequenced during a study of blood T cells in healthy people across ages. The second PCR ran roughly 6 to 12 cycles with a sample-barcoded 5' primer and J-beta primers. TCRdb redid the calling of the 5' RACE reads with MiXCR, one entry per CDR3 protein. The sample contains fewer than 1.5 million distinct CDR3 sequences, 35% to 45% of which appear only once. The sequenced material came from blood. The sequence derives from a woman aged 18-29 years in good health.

CDR3 nucleotides: TGCAGTGCTAAGGGGGCCGGGTTCACTGAAGCTTTCTTT. Translated, it gives CSAKGAGFTEAFF. The chain carries TRBV20-1 and TRBJ1-1; TRBD1 agrees at 7 bases. The CDR3 spans 13 residues. Germline V CDR1 and CDR2: DFQATT, SNEGSKA (reference sequence). With V trimmed by 4 bases and J by 4 bases, 6 bases remained unmatched.